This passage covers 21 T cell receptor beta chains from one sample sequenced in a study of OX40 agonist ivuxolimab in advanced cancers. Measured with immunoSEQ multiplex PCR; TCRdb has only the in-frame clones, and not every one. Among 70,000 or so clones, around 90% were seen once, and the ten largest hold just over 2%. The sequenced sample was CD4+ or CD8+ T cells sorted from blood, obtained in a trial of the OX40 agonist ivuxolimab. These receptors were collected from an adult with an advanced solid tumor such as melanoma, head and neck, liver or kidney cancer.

The CDR3 sequence is CASTAPGSMNTEAFF. In nucleotides, the CDR3 is TGTGCCAGCACTGCTCCAGGGTCTATGAACACTGAAGCTTTCTTT. This sequence joins TRBV6-6 and TRBJ1-1; D is possibly TRBD1 (5 bases). Germline V gene sequence: CDR1 MNHNY, CDR2 SVGAGI (reference sequence). V was trimmed by 7 bases and J by 0 bases, leaving 15 bases between them. The CDR3 is 15 residues long.

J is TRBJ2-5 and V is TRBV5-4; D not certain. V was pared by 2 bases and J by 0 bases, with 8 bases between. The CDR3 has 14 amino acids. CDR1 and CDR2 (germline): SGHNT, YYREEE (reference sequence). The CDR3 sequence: CASSFTVYQETQYF. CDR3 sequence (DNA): TGTGCCAGCAGCTTTACAGTGTACCAAGAGACCCAGTACTTC.

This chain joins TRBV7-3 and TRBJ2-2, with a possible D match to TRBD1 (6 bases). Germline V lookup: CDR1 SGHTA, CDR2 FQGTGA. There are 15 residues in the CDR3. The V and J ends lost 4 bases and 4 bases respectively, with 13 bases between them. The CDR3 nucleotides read TGTGCCAGCAGCTCCACCCGGACAGCCACCGGGGAGCTGTTTTTT. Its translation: CASSSTRTATGELFF.

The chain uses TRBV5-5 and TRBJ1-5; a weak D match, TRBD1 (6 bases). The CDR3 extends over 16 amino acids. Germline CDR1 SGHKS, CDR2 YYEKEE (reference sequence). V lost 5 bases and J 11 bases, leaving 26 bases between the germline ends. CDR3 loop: CASRNSPGHQSRSQHF. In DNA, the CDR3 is TGTGCCAGCAGGAACTCCCCGGGACATCAATCCCGGTCCCAGCATTTT.

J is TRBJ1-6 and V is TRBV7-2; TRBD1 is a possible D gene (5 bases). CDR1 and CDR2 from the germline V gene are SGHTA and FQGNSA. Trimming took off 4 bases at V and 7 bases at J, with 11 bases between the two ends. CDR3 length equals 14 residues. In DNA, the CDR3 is TGTGCCAGCAGCTACCTCGGGGACAATTCACCCCTCCACTTT. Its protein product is CASSYLGDNSPLHF. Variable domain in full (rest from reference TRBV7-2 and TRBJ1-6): GAGVSQSPSNKVTEKGKDVELRCDPISGHTALYWYRQSLGQGLEFLIYFQGNSAPDKSGLPSDRFSAERTGGSVSTLTIQRTQQEDSAVYLCASSYLGDNSPLHFGNGTRLTVT.

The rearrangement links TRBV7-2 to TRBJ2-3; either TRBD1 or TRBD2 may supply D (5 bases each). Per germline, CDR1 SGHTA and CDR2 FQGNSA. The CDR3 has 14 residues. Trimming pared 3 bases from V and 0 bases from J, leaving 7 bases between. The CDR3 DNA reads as TGTGCCAGCAGCTTCGGGACGAGCACAGATACGCAGTATTTT. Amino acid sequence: CASSFGTSTDTQYF.

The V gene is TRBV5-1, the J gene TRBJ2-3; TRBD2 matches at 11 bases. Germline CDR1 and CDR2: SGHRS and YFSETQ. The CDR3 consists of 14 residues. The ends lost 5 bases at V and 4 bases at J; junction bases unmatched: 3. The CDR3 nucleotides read TGCGCCAGCAGACTAGCGGGGGACCCAGATACGCAGTATTTT. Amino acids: CASRLAGDPDTQYF.

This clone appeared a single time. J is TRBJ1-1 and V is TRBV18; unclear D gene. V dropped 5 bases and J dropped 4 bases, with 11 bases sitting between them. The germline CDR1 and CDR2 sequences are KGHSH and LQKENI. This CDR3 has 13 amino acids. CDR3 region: CASSDKAGTEAFF. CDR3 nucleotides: TGTGCCAGCTCAGACAAAGCGGGCACTGAAGCTTTCTTT. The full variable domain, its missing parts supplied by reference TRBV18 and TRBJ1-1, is NAGVMQNPRHLVRRRGQEARLRCSPMKGHSHVYWYRQLPEEGLKFMVYLQKENIIDESGMPKERFSAEFPKEGPSILRIQQVVRGDSAAYFCASSDKAGTEAFFGQGTRLTVV.

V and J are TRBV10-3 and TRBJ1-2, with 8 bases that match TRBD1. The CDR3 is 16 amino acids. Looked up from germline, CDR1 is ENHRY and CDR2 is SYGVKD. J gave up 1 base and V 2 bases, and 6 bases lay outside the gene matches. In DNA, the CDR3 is TGTGCCATCAGTGAGACAATGGACAGGGATAACTATGGCTACACCTTC. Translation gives CAISETMDRDNYGYTF.

The CDR3 DNA sequence: TGTGCCAGCAGTTACTCTAGGACAGGGGCCACTGAAGCTTTCTTT. Protein product: CASSYSRTGATEAFF. The gene calls are TRBV6-6 and TRBJ1-1; 9 bases align to TRBD1. The CDR3 spans 15 residues. The V segment lost 0 bases and the J segment 4 bases; nucleotides outside the gene matches: 3. Germline V lookup: CDR1 MNHNY, CDR2 SVGAGI (reference sequence).

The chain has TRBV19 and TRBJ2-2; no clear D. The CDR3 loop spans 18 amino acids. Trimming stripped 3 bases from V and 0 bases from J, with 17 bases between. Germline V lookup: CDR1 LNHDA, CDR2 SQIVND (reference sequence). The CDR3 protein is CASSIFPDWAANTGELFF. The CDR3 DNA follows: TGTGCCAGTAGTATTTTTCCTGACTGGGCCGCGAACACCGGGGAGCTGTTTTTT.

The CDR3 sequence: CASSLGFQGLETQYF. The CDR3, as DNA: TGTGCCAGCAGCTTGGGTTTCCAGGGTTTAGAGACCCAGTACTTC. The V and J genes are TRBV5-4 and TRBJ2-5, with D possibly matching TRBD1 (5 bases). Between the trimmed V and J ends, which lost 0 bases and 4 bases, there was a span of 13 bases. The CDR3 is 15 amino acids. The germline gives CDR1 SGHNT, CDR2 YYREEE (reference sequence).

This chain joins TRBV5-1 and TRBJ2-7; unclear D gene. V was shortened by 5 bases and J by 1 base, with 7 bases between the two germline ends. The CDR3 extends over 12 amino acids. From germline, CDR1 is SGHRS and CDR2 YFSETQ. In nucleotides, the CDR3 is TGCGCCAGCAGGGCAGATTCCTACGAGCAGTACTTC. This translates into CASRADSYEQYF.

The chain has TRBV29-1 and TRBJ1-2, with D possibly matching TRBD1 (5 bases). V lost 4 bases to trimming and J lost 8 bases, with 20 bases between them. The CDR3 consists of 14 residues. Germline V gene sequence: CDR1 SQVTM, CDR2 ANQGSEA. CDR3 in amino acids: CSVVGGSEYTGYTF. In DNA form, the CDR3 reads TGCAGCGTTGTGGGGGGGTCGGAATATACGGGCTACACCTTC. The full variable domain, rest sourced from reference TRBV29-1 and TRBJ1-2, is SAVISQKPSRDICQRGTSLTIQCQVDSQVTMMFWYRQQPGQSLTLIATANQGSEATYESGFVIDKFPISRPNLTFSTLTVSNMSPEDSSIYLCSVVGGSEYTGYTFGSGTRLTVV.

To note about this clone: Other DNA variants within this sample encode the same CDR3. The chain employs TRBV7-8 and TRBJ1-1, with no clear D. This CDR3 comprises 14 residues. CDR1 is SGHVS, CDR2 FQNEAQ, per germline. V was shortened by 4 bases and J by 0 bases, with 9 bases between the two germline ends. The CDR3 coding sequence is TGTGCCAGCAGCTCCCCGTTGATGAACACTGAAGCTTTCTTT. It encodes CASSSPLMNTEAFF.

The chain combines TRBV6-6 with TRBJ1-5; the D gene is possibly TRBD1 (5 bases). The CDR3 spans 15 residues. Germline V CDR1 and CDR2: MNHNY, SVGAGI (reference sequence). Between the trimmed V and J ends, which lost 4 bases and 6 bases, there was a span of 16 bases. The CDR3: CASSFLDGGSQPQHF. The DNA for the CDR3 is TGTGCCAGCAGTTTCCTGGACGGGGGAAGTCAGCCCCAGCATTTT.

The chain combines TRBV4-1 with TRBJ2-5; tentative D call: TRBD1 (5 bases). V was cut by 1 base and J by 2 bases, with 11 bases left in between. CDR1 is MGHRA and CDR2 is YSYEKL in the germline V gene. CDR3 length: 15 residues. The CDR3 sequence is CASSQGPTEQETQYF. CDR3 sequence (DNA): TGCGCCAGCAGCCAAGGCCCGACAGAACAAGAGACCCAGTACTTC.

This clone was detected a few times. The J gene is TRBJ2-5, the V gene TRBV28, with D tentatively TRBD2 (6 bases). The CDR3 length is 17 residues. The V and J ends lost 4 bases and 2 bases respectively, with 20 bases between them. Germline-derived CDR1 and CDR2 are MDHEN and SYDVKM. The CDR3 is CASSSYFIGGKQETQYF. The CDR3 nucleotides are TGTGCCAGCAGTTCCTATTTCATCGGGGGAAAACAAGAGACCCAGTACTTC.

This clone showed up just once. The CDR3 DNA reads TGTGCCTGGAGTTTACAAGGGGGCACAGATACGCAGTATTTT. Protein product: CAWSLQGGTDTQYF. The chain links TRBV30 to TRBJ2-3; maybe TRBD1 (5 bases). Trimming stripped 2 bases from V and 1 base from J, with 10 bases between. The CDR3 is made up of 14 amino acids. CDR1 GTSNPN and CDR2 SVGIG come from the germline V gene (reference sequence).

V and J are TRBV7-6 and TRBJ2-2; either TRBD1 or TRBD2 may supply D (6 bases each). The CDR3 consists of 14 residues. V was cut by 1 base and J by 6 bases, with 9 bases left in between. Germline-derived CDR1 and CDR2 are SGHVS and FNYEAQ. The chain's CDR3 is CASSLDGGSGELFF. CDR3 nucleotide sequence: TGTGCCAGCAGCTTAGACGGGGGCTCCGGGGAGCTGTTTTTT.

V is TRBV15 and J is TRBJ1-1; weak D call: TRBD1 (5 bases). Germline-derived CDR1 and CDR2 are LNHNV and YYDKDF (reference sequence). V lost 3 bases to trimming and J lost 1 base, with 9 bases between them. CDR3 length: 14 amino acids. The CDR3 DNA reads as TGTGCCACCAGCAGTCCTGACAGGAACACTGAAGCTTTCTTT. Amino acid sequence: CATSSPDRNTEAFF.